This TCR beta chain originates from a study of cytomegalovirus exposure and HLA in healthy donors. Regarding the study as a whole: Most TCR beta V segments were productive about 87% or about 30% of the time in an earlier analysis.

Investigators did not record CMV serostatus for this donor. The PCR used 60 Vbeta and 13 Jbeta primers. This table comes from immunoSEQ multiplex PCR, and its TCRdb copy is limited to in-frame clones, with some not included. The listing records about 40,000 clones. With regard to this clone: Its antigen remains unknown.

The V gene lost 4 bases and the J gene lost 4 bases, with 15 bases spanning the gap. The CDR3 extends over 15 amino acids. The V gene's germline CDR1 is SGHRS and CDR2 YFSETQ. This TCR was sampled from a human donor in good health. V is TRBV5-1 and J is TRBJ1-5; D perhaps matches TRBD1 (5 bases). Sequencing used PBMCs. DNA of the CDR3: TGCGCCAGCAGCGCGGAGGGGATCCCTAATCAGCCCCAGCATTTT. It translates to CASSAEGIPNQPQHF.